Listed below are T cell receptor beta chains from one sample, sequenced in a study of CD8+CD57+ T cells in acquired aplastic anemia. TCRdb processed the reads anew with MiXCR; each CDR3 protein has one entry. Of about 81,000 distinct CDR3 sequences in the sample, about half are singletons; the top ten hold about 66%. Sequencing was performed on sorted CD4+, CD8+, or CD8+CD57+ T cells (not recorded which) from PBMCs. Receptors were obtained from a human donor in good health, serving as a control. CDR3s include the opening cysteine and the closing phenylalanine or tryptophan. The D gene is left open where the match is weak. Clone size, where shown, is once, few, many, or a class for clones that have expanded.

d_gene: .; v_gene: TRBV2; abundance: .; j_gene: TRBJ1-2; CDR3aa: CASNEGTREEFF; CDR3nt: TGTGCCAGCAATGAGGGGACCAGGGAGGAGTTCTTC
d_gene: TRBD1; v_gene: TRBV25-1; abundance: .; j_gene: TRBJ1-1; CDR3aa: CASSNRGRGTEAFF; CDR3nt: TGTGCCAGCAGTAACAGGGGGCGGGGGACTGAAGCTTTCTTT
d_gene: .; v_gene: TRBV7-2; abundance: .; j_gene: TRBJ1-3; CDR3aa: CASSSEGPGNTIYF; CDR3nt: TGTGCCAGCAGCAGCGAGGGACCTGGAAACACCATATATTTT
d_gene: .; v_gene: TRBV7-2; abundance: .; j_gene: TRBJ1-6; CDR3aa: CASSLENRDSPLHF; CDR3nt: TGTGCCAGCAGCTTAGAAAACAGGGATTCACCCCTCCACTTT
d_gene: .; v_gene: TRBV7-6; abundance: many; j_gene: TRBJ2-1; CDR3aa: CASSGGLSNEQFF; CDR3nt: TGTGCCAGCAGCGGAGGGCTCAGCAATGAGCAGTTCTTC
d_gene: .; v_gene: TRBV20-1; abundance: .; j_gene: TRBJ1-1; CDR3aa: CSTIGGNTEAFF; CDR3nt: TGCAGCACTATAGGGGGAAACACTGAAGCTTTCTTT
d_gene: .; v_gene: TRBV10-3; abundance: .; j_gene: TRBJ1-2; CDR3aa: CAISEFYGYTF; CDR3nt: TGTGCCATCAGTGAGTTCTATGGCTACACCTTC
d_gene: .; v_gene: TRBV29-1; abundance: .; j_gene: TRBJ1-3; CDR3aa: CSVGEGSGNTIYF; CDR3nt: TGCAGCGTTGGTGAGGGGTCTGGAAACACCATATATTTT
d_gene: TRBD1; v_gene: TRBV10-3; abundance: few; j_gene: TRBJ2-7; CDR3aa: CAIRGLVGTDSYEQYF; CDR3nt: TGTGCCATCAGGGGGCTCGTGGGGACAGACTCCTACGAGCAGTACTTC
d_gene: .; v_gene: TRBV29-1; abundance: .; j_gene: TRBJ1-1; CDR3aa: CSVEKQGSNTEAFF; CDR3nt: TGCAGCGTTGAAAAACAGGGCTCGAACACTGAAGCTTTCTTT
d_gene: .; v_gene: TRBV6-5; abundance: many; j_gene: TRBJ2-3; CDR3aa: CASRSQDSTDTQYF; CDR3nt: TGTGCCAGCAGATCACAGGATAGCACAGATACGCAGTATTTT
d_gene: .; v_gene: TRBV9; abundance: many; j_gene: TRBJ2-2; CDR3aa: CASSGTGIHGELFF; CDR3nt: TGTGCCAGCAGCGGTACAGGGATTCACGGGGAGCTGTTTTTT
d_gene: .; v_gene: TRBV2; abundance: .; j_gene: TRBJ1-5; CDR3aa: CASSEGFGVSAQHF; CDR3nt: TGTGCCAGCAGTGAAGGGTTCGGGGTTTCAGCCCAGCATTTT
d_gene: .; v_gene: TRBV2; abundance: once; j_gene: TRBJ1-2; CDR3aa: CASSETYRSGGYTF; CDR3nt: TGTGCCAGCAGCGAAACCTACAGGTCCGGGGGCTACACCTTC
d_gene: .; v_gene: TRBV10-3; abundance: .; j_gene: TRBJ1-5; CDR3aa: CAISEKGQFNQPQHF; CDR3nt: TGTGCCATCAGTGAAAAGGGGCAGTTCAATCAGCCCCAGCATTTT
d_gene: .; v_gene: TRBV20-1; abundance: once; j_gene: TRBJ2-3; CDR3aa: CSAEGGTDTQYF; CDR3nt: TGCAGTGCGGAGGGGGGCACAGATACGCAGTATTTT
d_gene: .; v_gene: TRBV3-1; abundance: many; j_gene: TRBJ1-2; CDR3aa: CASSQDGLSYGYTF; CDR3nt: TGTGCCAGCAGCCAAGATGGCTTATCCTATGGCTACACCTTC
d_gene: TRBD2; v_gene: TRBV2; abundance: once; j_gene: TRBJ2-7; CDR3aa: CASRPGRGLDEQYF; CDR3nt: TGTGCCAGCAGGCCAGGGAGGGGACTCGACGAGCAGTACTTC
d_gene: .; v_gene: TRBV20-1; abundance: many; j_gene: TRBJ2-7; CDR3aa: CSAGLRTREAYEQYF; CDR3nt: TGCAGTGCTGGACTGCGGACGAGGGAGGCCTACGAGCAGTACTTC
d_gene: .; v_gene: TRBV2; abundance: many; j_gene: TRBJ2-1; CDR3aa: CASSEWRGNEQFF; CDR3nt: TGTGCCAGCAGTGAATGGCGCGGGAATGAGCAGTTCTTC
d_gene: TRBD1; v_gene: TRBV5-1; abundance: .; j_gene: TRBJ1-2; CDR3aa: CASSLGSGTGYGYTF; CDR3nt: TGCGCCAGCAGCTTGGGATCCGGGACAGGGTATGGCTACACCTTC
d_gene: .; v_gene: TRBV20-1; abundance: .; j_gene: TRBJ2-7; CDR3aa: CSATQGYEQYF; CDR3nt: TGCAGTGCTACCCAGGGGTACGAGCAGTACTTC
d_gene: .; v_gene: TRBV10-1; abundance: once; j_gene: TRBJ2-5; CDR3aa: CASSEGSGETQYF; CDR3nt: TGCGCCAGCAGTGAAGGGAGTGGGGAGACCCAGTACTTC
d_gene: TRBD1; v_gene: TRBV25-1; abundance: many; j_gene: TRBJ2-3; CDR3aa: CASSDDRAASTDTQYF; CDR3nt: TGTGCCAGCAGTGACGACAGGGCTGCTAGCACAGATACGCAGTATTTT
d_gene: .; v_gene: TRBV15; abundance: few; j_gene: TRBJ2-3; CDR3aa: CATSSLRSTDTQYF; CDR3nt: TGTGCCACCAGCAGTCTGAGGAGCACAGATACGCAGTATTTT
d_gene: TRBD1; v_gene: TRBV3-1; abundance: .; j_gene: TRBJ2-5; CDR3aa: CASSLGQGHQYF; CDR3nt: TGTGCCAGCAGCCTGGGACAGGGTCACCAGTACTTC
d_gene: .; v_gene: TRBV5-8; abundance: .; j_gene: TRBJ1-2; CDR3aa: CASSLALAGRGYTF; CDR3nt: TGTGCCAGCAGCTTGGCCTTGGCGGGTAGGGGCTACACCTTC
d_gene: .; v_gene: TRBV29-1; abundance: many; j_gene: TRBJ2-7; CDR3aa: CSVEDAAGNEQYF; CDR3nt: TGCAGCGTTGAAGATGCGGCTGGCAACGAGCAGTACTTC
d_gene: .; v_gene: TRBV19; abundance: many; j_gene: TRBJ2-7; CDR3aa: CASSIVVRGRSYEQYF; CDR3nt: TGTGCCAGTAGTATAGTAGTGCGTGGGAGGTCCTACGAGCAGTACTTC
d_gene: .; v_gene: TRBV5-4; abundance: few; j_gene: TRBJ2-3; CDR3aa: CASSLSAATGTDTQYF; CDR3nt: TGTGCCAGCAGCTTGTCGGCGGCAACGGGCACAGATACGCAGTATTTT
d_gene: .; v_gene: TRBV29-1; abundance: .; j_gene: TRBJ1-6; CDR3aa: CSARRGVDSPLHF; CDR3nt: TGCAGCGCCCGCAGAGGGGTGGATTCACCCCTCCACTTT
d_gene: .; v_gene: TRBV24-1; abundance: .; j_gene: TRBJ1-2; CDR3aa: CATSGGNSVYGYTF; CDR3nt: TGTGCCACCAGCGGGGGCAACTCAGTCTATGGCTACACCTTC
d_gene: .; v_gene: TRBV5-1; abundance: many; j_gene: TRBJ2-7; CDR3aa: CASSPGDLSLDEQYF; CDR3nt: TGCGCCAGCAGCCCGGGGGACTTATCGTTGGACGAGCAGTACTTC
d_gene: .; v_gene: TRBV10-1; abundance: .; j_gene: TRBJ2-7; CDR3aa: CASSEWDREQYF; CDR3nt: TGCGCCAGCAGTGAGTGGGATCGCGAGCAGTACTTC
d_gene: TRBD1; v_gene: TRBV19; abundance: many; j_gene: TRBJ1-5; CDR3aa: CASTPRTGNNQPQHF; CDR3nt: TGTGCCAGTACCCCGAGGACAGGAAACAATCAGCCCCAGCATTTT
d_gene: .; v_gene: TRBV6-5; abundance: .; j_gene: TRBJ1-2; CDR3aa: CASSFRANYGYTF; CDR3nt: TGTGCCAGCAGTTTCCGGGCCAACTATGGCTACACCTTC
d_gene: .; v_gene: TRBV7-8; abundance: .; j_gene: TRBJ2-5; CDR3aa: CASSLRSIGPPGETQYF; CDR3nt: TGTGCCAGCAGCTTAAGGTCGATAGGGCCCCCGGGAGAGACCCAGTACTTC
d_gene: .; v_gene: TRBV9; abundance: many; j_gene: TRBJ2-1; CDR3aa: CASSGPGGDNEQFF; CDR3nt: TGTGCCAGCAGCGGCCCGGGCGGGGACAATGAGCAGTTCTTC
d_gene: .; v_gene: TRBV6-5; abundance: few; j_gene: TRBJ2-3; CDR3aa: CASTTGGTDTQYF; CDR3nt: TGTGCCAGCACGACTGGGGGCACAGATACGCAGTATTTT
d_gene: TRBD1; v_gene: TRBV6-1; abundance: .; j_gene: TRBJ1-4; CDR3aa: CASGGTENRSTNEKLFF; CDR3nt: TGTGCCAGCGGAGGGACAGAGAACCGGTCAACTAATGAAAAACTGTTTTTT
d_gene: .; v_gene: TRBV11-2; abundance: many; j_gene: TRBJ2-5; CDR3aa: CASSWLDEETQYF; CDR3nt: TGTGCCAGCAGTTGGCTAGACGAAGAGACCCAGTACTTC